This T cell receptor beta chain was sequenced in a study of shared clonotypes between healthy human individuals. Naive CD4+ cells were CD45RA-selected; the remaining cells were memory. The germline gives CDR1 SGHRS, CDR2 YFSETQ. The trim removed 4 bases at V and 4 bases at J, leaving 15 bases unmatched. The CDR3 extends over 18 amino acids. Here immunoSEQ multiplex PCR was the method, and the copy in TCRdb shows in-frame clones only, minus some. The sample shows 2,500,000 or so clones, roughly 92% of them seen only once. The sequence was obtained from a man aged 18 to 30 in good health. Some clones in this sample may be carry-over from other donors' samples. What was sequenced was naive CD4+ T cells from PBMCs. The subset denotes: CD45RA+ positively selected. This chain connects TRBV5-1 to TRBJ2-1; TRBD2 matches at 9 bases. This CDR3 reads CASSRGTSSTRGYNEQFF. CDR3 DNA sequence: TGCGCCAGCAGCCGAGGGACTAGCTCAACCAGGGGTTACAATGAGCAGTTCTTC.